The 28 T cell receptor beta chains listed next were all sequenced from one sample in a study of T cells in Graves' hyperthyroidism and ophthalmopathy. TCR beta CDR3 regions were amplified from RNA. Researchers ran a first-round RT-PCR on the TCR CDR3 using the HTBI primer set. TCRdb analysed the multiplex PCR reads with MiXCR anew, one entry per CDR3 protein. The data contain hundreds of thousands of distinct CDR3 sequences, about 15% of them singletons. The sequencing input was blood. Source of these receptors: a young woman with Graves' ophthalmopathy.

This clonotype was detected a few times. This chain uses TRBV5-5 with TRBJ1-1, with a tentative D call TRBD1 (5 bases). The CDR3 runs 16 residues. CDR1 and CDR2 from the germline V gene are SGHKS and YYEKEE (reference sequence). Trimming removed 4 bases from V and 3 bases from J, with 19 bases in between. The DNA of the CDR3 is TGTGCCAGCAGCAAGGGGCCAGTCCGAGGGGACACTGAAGCTTTCTTT. This codes for CASSKGPVRGDTEAFF.

This clonotype occurred many times. This chain connects TRBV28 to TRBJ1-1; no clear D gene. This CDR3 has 14 amino acids. Germline CDR1 and CDR2: MDHEN and SYDVKM. Trimming took 5 bases from V and 1 from J, leaving 11 bases between them. CDR3 in amino acids: CASSPAYGNTEAFF. The CDR3 region has the DNA TGTGCCAGCAGTCCAGCTTATGGGAACACTGAAGCTTTCTTT.

This clonotype has a handful of counts. V gene TRBV7-6 combines with J gene TRBJ2-7, with 8 bases matching TRBD2. The trim removed 5 bases at V and 1 base at J, leaving 13 bases unmatched. Germline CDR1 and CDR2: SGHVS and FNYEAQ. The CDR3 covers 17 residues. The CDR3 spells CASSRSAGTSWSYEQYF. Here the CDR3 DNA reads TGTGCCAGCAGCCGGTCGGCAGGGACTAGTTGGTCCTACGAGCAGTACTTC.

This clonotype was observed many times. This chain uses TRBV20-1 with TRBJ1-5, with a possible D match to TRBD1 (6 bases). Deletions cut 0 bases from V and 0 bases from J, with 15 bases between. This CDR3 is built from 17 residues. Germline loops: CDR1 DFQATT, CDR2 SNEGSKA (reference sequence). The chain's CDR3 is CSARDWRDTLSNQPQHF. For the CDR3, the DNA is TGCAGTGCTAGAGATTGGCGGGACACCCTTAGCAATCAGCCCCAGCATTTT.

This rearrangement joins TRBV19 to TRBJ2-3; TRBD1 matches 7 bases. V lost 5 bases to trimming and J lost 6 bases; unmatched junction nucleotides: 8. The germline CDR1 and CDR2 sequences are LNHDA and SQIVND (reference sequence). The CDR3 extends over 14 amino acids. The CDR3 here is CASSSTGQVDTQYF. The CDR3 nucleotides read TGTGCCAGTAGTTCGACAGGGCAGGTGGATACGCAGTATTTT.

This clonotype was observed at least ten times. The V call is TRBV18, the J call TRBJ1-1, with TRBD1 as a possible D gene (6 bases). CDR3 length equals 13 residues. The V end was cut by 4 bases, the J end by 8 bases, with 14 bases between. Germline CDR1 and CDR2: KGHSH and LQKENI. CDR3 region: CASSLGSGGEAFF. The CDR3, as DNA: TGTGCCAGCTCACTGGGGAGTGGGGGCGAAGCTTTCTTT.

This clonotype came up many times. This chain joins TRBV28 and TRBJ2-1, with 9 bases lining up with TRBD2. J was trimmed by 5 bases and V by 2 bases; bases with no gene match: 4. The CDR3 runs to 15 residues. Germline values: CDR1 MDHEN, CDR2 SYDVKM. CDR3 residues: CASSLAGGPNNEQFF. The CDR3 bases are TGTGCCAGCAGTTTAGCGGGAGGGCCGAACAATGAGCAGTTCTTC.

This clonotype occurred a few times. This sequence joins TRBV7-8 and TRBJ2-5; 7 bases fit TRBD1. Germline CDR1 is SGHVS and CDR2 is FQNEAQ. V was clipped by 0 bases and J by 4 bases; unmatched bases: 5. The CDR3 contains 15 residues. This CDR3 reads CASSLAQGVAETQYF. CDR3 in DNA: TGTGCCAGCAGCTTAGCTCAGGGGGTGGCAGAGACCCAGTACTTC.

This clonotype was seen more than once but under ten times. The V gene is TRBV6-1, the J gene TRBJ2-2, with D possibly being TRBD2 (5 bases). Trimming stripped 5 bases from V and 1 base from J, with 20 bases between. The CDR3 has 18 residues. Germline CDR1 and CDR2: MNHNS and SASEGT. The CDR3 reads CASSPGVTLILNTGELFF. The CDR3 DNA sequence: TGTGCCAGCAGTCCCGGGGTCACCCTCATTCTGAACACCGGGGAGCTGTTTTTT.

This clonotype has a handful of counts. The rearrangement joins TRBV4-3 to TRBJ2-2; weak D call: TRBD1 (5 bases). The germline V and J ends were trimmed by 0 bases and 7 bases, with 9 bases remaining between them. The CDR3 is 14 amino acids. Germline V gene data show CDR1 as LGHNA and CDR2 as YSLEER. This CDR3 is CASSQDRAIGELFF. CDR3 DNA sequence: TGCGCCAGCAGCCAAGACAGGGCGATCGGGGAGCTGTTTTTT.

Many counts were recorded for this clonotype. This chain connects TRBV10-3 to TRBJ1-2; the match to TRBD1 covers 10 bases. Trimming took 2 bases from V and 4 from J; bases not matched to a gene: 7. Germline V gene sequence: CDR1 ENHRY, CDR2 SYGVKD. The CDR3 runs 16 residues. CDR3 protein: CAISEGTGVMGYGYTF. In nucleotides, the CDR3 is TGTGCCATCAGTGAGGGGACAGGGGTCATGGGCTATGGCTACACCTTC.

This clonotype occurred many times. V and J are TRBV30 and TRBJ2-7, with a weak D call TRBD1 (6 bases). The germline V gene has CDR1 GTSNPN and CDR2 SVGIG (reference sequence). The V gene lost 2 bases and the J gene lost 3 bases, with 8 bases spanning the gap. This CDR3 is 12 amino acids long. CDR3 nucleotides: TGTGCCTGGAGTCGGACAGTCTACGAGCAGTACTTC. Its translation: CAWSRTVYEQYF. Together with reference TRBV30 and TRBJ2-7, the CDR3 gives the full variable domain: SQTIHQWPATLVQPVGSPLSLECTVEGTSNPNLYWYRQAAGRGLQLLFYSVGIGQISSEVPQNLSASRPQDRQFILSSKKLLLSDSGFYLCAWSRTVYEQYFGPGTRLTVT.

This clonotype was observed a handful of times. This chain connects TRBV4-2 to TRBJ1-1; the D is unclear. The CDR3 has 16 residues. Per the germline V gene, CDR1 is LGHNA and CDR2 is YNFKEQ. V shed 0 bases and J shed 0 bases, with 11 bases lying between them. Here the CDR3 reads CASSQEGRAMNTEAFF. In DNA form, the CDR3 reads TGTGCCAGCAGCCAAGAGGGGAGGGCAATGAACACTGAAGCTTTCTTT.

The chain has TRBV30 and TRBJ1-5; no clear D. The V end was cut by 3 bases, the J end by 7 bases, with 10 bases between. Germline V CDR1 and CDR2: GTSNPN, SVGIG (reference sequence). The CDR3 loop spans 12 amino acids. CDR3 in amino acids: CAWRSPGQPQHF. Written as DNA, the CDR3 is TGTGCCTGGAGATCCCCGGGGCAGCCCCAGCATTTT.

The chain joins TRBV10-3 to TRBJ1-2; D is possibly TRBD1 (5 bases). With 3 bases removed from V and 10 bases from J, the gap between germline ends came to 15 bases. Germline CDR1 and CDR2: ENHRY and SYGVKD. CDR3 length: 13 amino acids. The chain's CDR3 is CAISDRTSIDYTF. For the CDR3, the DNA is TGTGCCATCAGTGACAGGACAAGCATAGACTACACCTTC.

Only a few counts were recorded for this clonotype. The rearrangement uses TRBV2 and TRBJ2-1, with D unresolved. CDR3 length equals 14 residues. Germline lookup yields CDR1 SNHLY and CDR2 FYNNEI. Trimming stripped 2 bases from V and 7 bases from J, with 12 bases between. CDR3 DNA: TGTGCCAGCAGTGAAATAAGTGAGGCGAATGAGCAGTTCTTC. It codes for CASSEISEANEQFF. Complete variable domain (other parts from reference TRBV2 and TRBJ2-1): EPEVTQTPSHQVTQMGQEVILRCVPISNHLYFYWYRQILGQKVEFLVSFYNNEISEKSEIFDDQFSVERPDGSNFTLKIRSTKLEDSAMYFCASSEISEANEQFFGPGTRLTVL.

This clonotype was seen repeatedly, ten times or more. The chain has TRBV12-3 or TRBV12-4 and TRBJ2-7; D is perhaps TRBD1 or TRBD2 (5 bases each). This CDR3 spans 15 amino acids. The V gene lost 3 bases and the J gene lost 2 bases, with 14 bases spanning the gap. CDR3 loop: CASSFTETGPYEQYF. CDR3 sequence (DNA): TGTGCCAGCAGTTTCACCGAGACGGGACCCTACGAGCAGTACTTC.

This clonotype has ten or more counts. This chain uses TRBV30 with TRBJ1-5, with a weak D call TRBD1 (6 bases). The germline V and J ends were trimmed by 7 bases and 4 bases, with 17 bases remaining between them. The CDR3 contains 14 residues. Germline V gene data show CDR1 as GTSNPN and CDR2 as SVGIG (reference sequence). The chain's CDR3 is CASSRDKGNQPQHF. Written as DNA, the CDR3 is TGTGCCTCCTCCCGGGACAAGGGAAATCAGCCCCAGCATTTT. The variable domain in full, completed from reference TRBV30 and TRBJ1-5, reads SQTIHQWPATLVQPVGSPLSLECTVEGTSNPNLYWYRQAAGRGLQLLFYSVGIGQISSEVPQNLSASRPQDRQFILSSKKLLLSDSGFYLCASSRDKGNQPQHFGDGTRLSIL.

This clonotype has a count of ten or more. The chain recombines TRBV11-2 with TRBJ2-2; TRBD1 matches 7 bases. J was trimmed by 3 bases and V by 7 bases; bases with no gene match: 11. Germline CDR1 SGHAT, CDR2 FQNNGV. This CDR3 is 16 amino acids long. CDR3 DNA: TGTGCCAGCACCCCCCTCCGGACAGGTGACACCGGGGAGCTGTTTTTT. Its protein is CASTPLRTGDTGELFF.

This clonotype occurred many times. The chain carries TRBV5-8 and TRBJ2-3, with D tentatively TRBD2 (6 bases). V lost 0 bases and J lost 0, with 8 bases in between. Germline V gene data show CDR1 as SGHTS and CDR2 as YDEGEE. The CDR3 has 15 residues. As DNA, the CDR3 is TGTGCCAGCAGCTTGGCGCGGGGTAGCACAGATACGCAGTATTTT. Translated: CASSLARGSTDTQYF.

This clonotype was detected a few times. The gene calls are TRBV10-3 and TRBJ1-3; D call uncertain. In germline, CDR1 is ENHRY, CDR2 SYGVKD. The CDR3 is 18 amino acids. Trimming pared 2 bases from V and 0 bases from J, leaving 17 bases between. The CDR3 coding sequence is TGTGCCATCAGTGAGAGTACAGTCGGTCTTCTCTCTGGAAACACCATATATTTT. Amino acid sequence: CAISESTVGLLSGNTIYF.

CDR3 residues: CASSMGSYNEQFF. For the CDR3, the DNA is TGTGCCAGTAGTATGGGATCCTACAATGAGCAGTTCTTC. The rearrangement joins TRBV19 to TRBJ2-1; D not resolved. This CDR3 has 13 amino acids. Deletions cut 3 bases from V and 1 base from J, with 4 bases between. CDR1 and CDR2 (germline): LNHDA, SQIVND (reference sequence).

In regard to this clonotype: This sequence may be a read error, since a much larger clone differs from it by one base. The chain has TRBV7-9 and TRBJ1-6; 7 bases line up with TRBD1. In germline, CDR1 is SEHNR, CDR2 FQNEAQ (reference sequence). The V segment lost 10 bases and the J segment 9 bases; nucleotides outside the gene matches: 9. The CDR3 runs 13 residues. The CDR3 DNA follows: TGTGCCATCAGTAGACAGGGTGGTTCACCCCTCCACTTT. This translates into CAISRQGGSPLHF.

The rearrangement joins TRBV20-1 to TRBJ1-1; weak D call: TRBD1 (6 bases). The V gene lost 6 bases and the J gene lost 5 bases, with 22 bases spanning the gap. The length of the CDR3 is 15 residues. Germline V lookup: CDR1 DFQATT, CDR2 SNEGSKA (reference sequence). The CDR3 is CSAPGPITGWTEAFF. CDR3 sequence (DNA): TGCAGTGCCCCTGGGCCAATAACAGGGTGGACTGAAGCTTTCTTT.

This clonotype was seen many times. The chain carries TRBV20-1 and TRBJ2-1; perhaps D is TRBD1 or TRBD2 (6 bases each). This CDR3 is built from 15 residues. Germline V gene sequence: CDR1 DFQATT, CDR2 SNEGSKA (reference sequence). V was pared by 5 bases and J by 0 bases, with 14 bases between. As DNA, the CDR3 is TGCAGTGCTCAGAGAGGGGGGCCCTCCTACAATGAGCAGTTCTTC. This gives the protein CSAQRGGPSYNEQFF.

This clonotype has ten or more counts. The chain has TRBV2 and TRBJ2-1; either TRBD1 or TRBD2 may supply D (6 bases each). Trimming shortened V by 5 bases and J by 11 bases, and 13 bases separated the two germline ends. The CDR3 extends over 12 amino acids. The germline V gene has CDR1 SNHLY and CDR2 FYNNEI. This CDR3 is CASSSRGGQQFF. The CDR3 DNA sequence: TGTGCCAGCAGTTCCCGAGGGGGGCAGCAGTTCTTC. Full variable domain (missing parts from reference TRBV2 and TRBJ2-1): EPEVTQTPSHQVTQMGQEVILRCVPISNHLYFYWYRQILGQKVEFLVSFYNNEISEKSEIFDDQFSVERPDGSNFTLKIRSTKLEDSAMYFCASSSRGGQQFFGPGTRLTVL.

The J gene is TRBJ2-2, the V gene TRBV5-1, with 8 bases fitting TRBD2. This CDR3 has 15 amino acids. Germline CDR1 is SGHRS and CDR2 is YFSETQ. Unmatched junction bases numbered 3, after V lost 3 bases and J lost 2 bases. The CDR3: CASSSTSVNTGELFF. The CDR3 DNA follows: TGCGCCAGCAGCTCGACTAGCGTAAACACCGGGGAGCTGTTTTTT.

V gene TRBV18 combines with J gene TRBJ1-2; D is unresolved. The V gene's germline CDR1 is KGHSH and CDR2 LQKENI. V lost 2 bases, J lost 8 bases, and 18 bases lay in between. This CDR3 spans 15 amino acids. CDR3 DNA sequence: TGTGCCAGCTCACCAATTGCGCGGGCTGATCAAGGCTACACCTTC. Its protein is CASSPIARADQGYTF.